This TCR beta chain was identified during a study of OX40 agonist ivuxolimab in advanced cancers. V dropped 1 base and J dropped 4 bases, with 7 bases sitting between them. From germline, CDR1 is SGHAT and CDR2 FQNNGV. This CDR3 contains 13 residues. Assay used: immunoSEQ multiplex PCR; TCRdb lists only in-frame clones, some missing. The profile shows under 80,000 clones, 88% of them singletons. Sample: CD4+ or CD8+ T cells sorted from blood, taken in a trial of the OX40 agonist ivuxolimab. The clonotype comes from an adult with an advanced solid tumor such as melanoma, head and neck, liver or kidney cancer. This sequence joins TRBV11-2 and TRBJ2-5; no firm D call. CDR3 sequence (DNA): TGTGCCAGCAGCTTAGCGGTCAGAGAGACCCAGTACTTC. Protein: CASSLAVRETQYF.